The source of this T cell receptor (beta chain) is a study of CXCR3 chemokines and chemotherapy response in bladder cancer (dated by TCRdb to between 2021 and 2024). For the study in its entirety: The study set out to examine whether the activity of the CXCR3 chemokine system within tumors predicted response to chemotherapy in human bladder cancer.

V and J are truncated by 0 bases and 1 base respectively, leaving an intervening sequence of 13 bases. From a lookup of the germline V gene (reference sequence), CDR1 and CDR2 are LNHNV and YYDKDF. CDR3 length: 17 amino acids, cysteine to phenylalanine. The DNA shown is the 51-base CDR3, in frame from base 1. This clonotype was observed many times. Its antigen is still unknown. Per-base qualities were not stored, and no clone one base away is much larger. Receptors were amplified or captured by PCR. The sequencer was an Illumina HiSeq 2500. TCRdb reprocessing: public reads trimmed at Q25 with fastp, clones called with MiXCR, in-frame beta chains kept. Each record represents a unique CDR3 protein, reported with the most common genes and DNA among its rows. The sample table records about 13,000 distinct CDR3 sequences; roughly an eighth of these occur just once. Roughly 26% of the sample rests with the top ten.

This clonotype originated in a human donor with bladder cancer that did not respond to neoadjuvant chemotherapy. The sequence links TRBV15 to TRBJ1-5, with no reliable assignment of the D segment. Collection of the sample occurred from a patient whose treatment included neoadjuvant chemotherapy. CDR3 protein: CATSRDRASSSNQPQHF. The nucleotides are TGTGCCACCAGCAGAGATCGGGCTTCTTCGAGCAATCAGCCCCAGCATTTT.